These T cell receptor beta chains were read from a single sample in a study of blood T cell repertoires in COVID-19. Profiled with immunoSEQ multiplex PCR; TCRdb holds only in-frame clones, not every one. Among approximately 210,000 clones, about 85% were seen once, and the ten largest hold approximately 0.99%. The source material was peripheral blood. The receptors were gathered from a man in his 60s with COVID-19, enrolled during active disease. Each CDR3 is given with its conserved first and last residue. Each record gives: clone size, D gene, J gene, V gene, CDR3 protein, CDR3 DNA. A D gene is named only where the DNA matches it firmly. Size tells how often a clone was seen (once, few, many) or the class of an expanded clone, and some rows leave it out.

size: NA
D: TRBD1
J: TRBJ2-5
V: TRBV7-8
CDR3: CASSLAGRDRVRTQYF
DNA: TGTGCCAGCAGCTTAGCGGGCCGGGACAGGGTTCGGACCCAGTACTTC

size: NA
D: NA
J: TRBJ1-6
V: TRBV7-2
CDR3: CASSPGQRAPLHF
DNA: TGTGCCAGCAGCCCTGGACAGCGAGCACCCCTCCACTTT

size: once
D: TRBD2
J: TRBJ2-1
V: TRBV7-3
CDR3: CASSVTSGSYNEQFF
DNA: TGTGCCAGCAGCGTAACTAGCGGCTCCTACAATGAGCAGTTCTTC

size: NA
D: TRBD1
J: TRBJ2-1
V: TRBV10-2
CDR3: CASSGQGNEQFF
DNA: TGCGCCAGCAGTGGACAGGGAAATGAGCAGTTCTTC

size: once
D: NA
J: TRBJ2-2
V: TRBV27
CDR3: CASSLTVPPGELFF
DNA: TGTGCCAGCAGTTTGACAGTCCCCCCCGGGGAGCTGTTTTTT

size: NA
D: TRBD1
J: TRBJ1-1
V: TRBV4-1
CDR3: CASSPFVDRANTEAFF
DNA: TGCGCCAGCAGCCCTTTCGTTGACAGGGCGAACACTGAAGCTTTCTTT

size: few
D: TRBD1
J: TRBJ1-1
V: TRBV7-9
CDR3: CASSTGTGGLWNTEAFF
DNA: TGTGCCAGCAGCACCGGGACAGGGGGCTTGTGGAACACTGAAGCTTTCTTT

size: NA
D: NA
J: TRBJ1-5
V: TRBV6-1
CDR3: CASSDTRGQHF
DNA: TGTGCCAGCAGTGACACCAGAGGCCAGCATTTT

size: once
D: NA
J: TRBJ1-2
V: TRBV6-5
CDR3: CASRVRQPYGYTF
DNA: TGTGCCAGCAGGGTTAGACAGCCCTATGGCTACACCTTC

size: NA
D: TRBD1
J: TRBJ2-1
V: TRBV27
CDR3: CASITGEGSLRGNEQFF
DNA: TGTGCCAGCATCACAGGGGAAGGTTCCTTGAGGGGGAATGAGCAGTTCTTC

size: few
D: NA
J: TRBJ1-2
V: TRBV6-6
CDR3: CASSYLEGSDYGYTF
DNA: TGTGCCAGCAGTTACCTGGAGGGGTCAGACTATGGCTACACCTTC

size: NA
D: NA
J: TRBJ1-3
V: TRBV2
CDR3: CASSVQENTIYF
DNA: TGTGCCAGCAGTGTACAGGAAAACACCATATATTTT

size: NA
D: NA
J: TRBJ1-6
V: TRBV27
CDR3: CASSFRGTHSPLHF
DNA: TGTGCCAGCAGTTTCCGGGGGACCCACTCACCCCTCCACTTT

size: NA
D: TRBD1
J: TRBJ1-2
V: TRBV30
CDR3: CAWRSRQGVHYGYTF
DNA: TGTGCCTGGCGTTCTCGACAGGGGGTCCACTATGGCTACACCTTC

size: NA
D: TRBD1
J: TRBJ1-2
V: TRBV4-1
CDR3: CASSPPTGGTVYGYTF
DNA: TGCGCCAGCAGCCCCCCGACAGGGGGAACGGTCTATGGCTACACCTTC

size: NA
D: NA
J: TRBJ2-4
V: TRBV19
CDR3: CASSPTVDTAIAKNIQYF
DNA: TGTGCCAGTAGTCCCACTGTAGACACTGCTATAGCCAAAAACATTCAGTACTTC

size: NA
D: NA
J: TRBJ1-2
V: TRBV27
CDR3: CASSRLPQGTGYTF
DNA: TGTGCCAGCAGCCGCCTCCCCCAGGGGACTGGCTACACCTTC

size: NA
D: TRBD2
J: TRBJ2-7
V: TRBV9
CDR3: CASSGGLASYEQYF
DNA: TGTGCCAGCAGCGGGGGACTAGCCTCCTACGAGCAGTACTTC

size: NA
D: NA
J: TRBJ1-1
V: TRBV1
CDR3: CTSSQDRPNQGNTEAFF
DNA: TGCACCAGCAGCCAAGATCGTCCAAATCAGGGGAATACTGAAGCTTTCTTT

size: NA
D: NA
J: TRBJ1-1
V: TRBV19
CDR3: CASSMGQVLMNTEAFF
DNA: TGTGCCAGTAGTATGGGACAAGTACTCATGAACACTGAAGCTTTCTTT

size: once
D: TRBD1
J: TRBJ1-2
V: TRBV5-5
CDR3: CASSRGDSYGYTF
DNA: TGTGCCAGCAGCCGAGGGGACAGCTATGGCTACACCTTC

size: NA
D: NA
J: TRBJ1-5
V: TRBV15
CDR3: CATSRIENQPQHF
DNA: TGTGCCACCAGCAGAATAGAAAATCAGCCCCAGCATTTT

size: NA
D: NA
J: TRBJ1-1
V: TRBV28
CDR3: CASSPEGDFLNTEAFF
DNA: TGTGCCAGCAGTCCTGAAGGGGACTTTTTGAACACTGAAGCTTTCTTT

size: NA
D: NA
J: TRBJ2-3
V: TRBV5-4
CDR3: CASSSATTGTDTQYF
DNA: TGTGCCAGCAGCTCGGCCACCACAGGGACAGATACGCAGTATTTT

size: NA
D: TRBD1
J: TRBJ1-1
V: TRBV20-1
CDR3: CSAPDRGLAFF
DNA: TGCAGTGCTCCCGACAGGGGGCTAGCTTTCTTT

size: few
D: TRBD1
J: TRBJ1-6
V: TRBV5-4
CDR3: CASSLGQGTRSPLHF
DNA: TGTGCCAGCAGCTTAGGACAGGGGACGAGGTCACCCCTCCACTTT

size: once
D: NA
J: TRBJ1-5
V: TRBV6-5
CDR3: CASSLTSNQPQHF
DNA: TGTGCCAGCAGTTTAACAAGTAATCAGCCCCAGCATTTT

size: NA
D: NA
J: TRBJ1-2
V: TRBV4-2
CDR3: CASSQEGDMGYGYTF
DNA: TGTGCCAGCAGCCAAGAGGGAGACATGGGCTATGGCTACACCTTC

size: NA
D: NA
J: TRBJ1-1
V: TRBV6-5
CDR3: CASSYGAVVTEAFF
DNA: TGTGCCAGCAGTTACGGGGCTGTAGTTACTGAAGCTTTCTTT

size: NA
D: NA
J: TRBJ1-2
V: TRBV6-1
CDR3: CASSENRDTVYGYTF
DNA: TGTGCCAGCAGTGAAAACCGGGACACAGTTTATGGCTACACCTTC

size: NA
D: NA
J: TRBJ2-5
V: TRBV3-1/TRBV3-2
CDR3: CASREPGYQETQYF
DNA: TGTGCCAGCAGAGAACCGGGATATCAAGAGACCCAGTACTTC

size: once
D: TRBD2
J: TRBJ2-3
V: TRBV5-6
CDR3: CASSLAGTSGSTDTQYF
DNA: TGTGCCAGCAGCCTGGCCGGGACTAGCGGGAGCACAGATACGCAGTATTTT

size: NA
D: TRBD1
J: TRBJ1-2
V: TRBV5-1
CDR3: CASCPGQHDYGYTF
DNA: TGCGCCAGCTGCCCGGGACAGCACGACTATGGCTACACCTTC

size: NA
D: NA
J: TRBJ2-5
V: TRBV10-1
CDR3: CASSYRPGETQYF
DNA: TGCGCCAGCAGCTACAGGCCCGGGGAGACCCAGTACTTC

size: NA
D: NA
J: TRBJ1-2
V: TRBV7-9
CDR3: CASSSTETGPYNYGYTF
DNA: TGTGCCAGCAGCTCTACGGAGACAGGTCCTTACAACTATGGCTACACCTTC

size: NA
D: NA
J: TRBJ2-3
V: TRBV18
CDR3: CASSPLPGRDTQYF
DNA: TGTGCCAGCTCCCCCCTGCCCGGGAGAGATACGCAGTATTTT

size: NA
D: TRBD1
J: TRBJ1-2
V: TRBV5-1
CDR3: CASRESSGTGGGYTF
DNA: TGCGCCAGCAGGGAATCCTCCGGGACAGGGGGAGGCTACACCTTC

size: NA
D: TRBD2
J: TRBJ2-7
V: TRBV19
CDR3: CASSIEGGSYEQYF
DNA: TGTGCCAGTAGTATAGAGGGAGGGAGCTACGAGCAGTACTTC

size: NA
D: TRBD1
J: TRBJ2-3
V: TRBV15
CDR3: CATSRARTGSTDTQYF
DNA: TGTGCCACCAGCAGAGCCCGGACAGGGAGTACAGATACGCAGTATTTT

size: NA
D: TRBD1
J: TRBJ1-2
V: TRBV28
CDR3: CASAGTGRYGYTF
DNA: TGTGCCAGCGCCGGGACAGGTCGCTATGGCTACACCTTC

size: NA
D: NA
J: TRBJ1-1
V: TRBV5-4
CDR3: CASSFGRRDTEAFF
DNA: TGTGCCAGCAGCTTCGGGAGGAGGGACACTGAAGCTTTCTTT

size: NA
D: NA
J: TRBJ1-1
V: TRBV30
CDR3: CAWNRGSEAFF
DNA: TGTGCCTGGAATAGGGGGTCTGAAGCTTTCTTT

size: NA
D: NA
J: TRBJ2-1
V: TRBV30
CDR3: CAWSVRVPSAVRQFF
DNA: TGTGCCTGGAGTGTTCGGGTACCTTCCGCCGTTAGGCAGTTCTTC

size: NA
D: NA
J: TRBJ1-1
V: TRBV7-2
CDR3: CASSYGGTEAFF
DNA: TGTGCCAGCAGCTACGGGGGCACTGAAGCTTTCTTT

size: NA
D: NA
J: TRBJ2-7
V: TRBV6-1
CDR3: CASSEKRGLLEQYF
DNA: TGTGCCAGCAGTGAAAAAAGGGGGTTGCTCGAGCAGTACTTC

size: once
D: NA
J: TRBJ1-4
V: TRBV2
CDR3: CASDRFRGEKLFF
DNA: TGTGCCAGCGACAGGTTCAGGGGTGAAAAACTGTTTTTT

size: NA
D: NA
J: TRBJ2-5
V: TRBV29-1
CDR3: CSFRVQETQYF
DNA: TGCAGCTTCAGGGTCCAAGAGACCCAGTACTTC

size: NA
D: NA
J: TRBJ2-1
V: TRBV19
CDR3: CATDRGVGYNEQFF
DNA: TGTGCCACCGACCGGGGTGTGGGCTACAATGAGCAGTTCTTC

size: NA
D: NA
J: TRBJ1-1
V: TRBV3-1/TRBV3-2
CDR3: CASSQAGGTAVRTEAFF
DNA: TGTGCCAGCAGCCAAGCAGGTGGTACAGCGGTGCGGACTGAAGCTTTCTTT

size: NA
D: NA
J: TRBJ1-1
V: TRBV3-1/TRBV3-2
CDR3: CASSFDIDTEAFF
DNA: TGTGCCAGCAGCTTTGACATCGACACTGAAGCTTTCTTT